The 13 T cell receptor beta chains presented below share a single source sample, sequenced in a study of identical twins. TCRdb recomputed calls from the 5' RACE reads with MiXCR, one row per CDR3 protein. Of approximately 220,000 distinct CDR3 sequences in the sample, less than 9.5% were seen once. Sequencing was done on a sample of memory (CD45RO+) T cells sorted from blood. The source is a woman between 18 and 29 years old in good health.

The chain has TRBV15 and TRBJ2-3, with D possibly being TRBD2 (6 bases). Looked up from germline, CDR1 is LNHNV and CDR2 is YYDKDF (reference sequence). The length of the CDR3 is 18 residues. The V end lost 0 bases, the J end lost 2 bases, and 18 bases lay between the germline ends. The CDR3: CATSRDSAGAGFTDTQYF. The CDR3 bases are TGTGCCACCAGCAGAGATTCGGCCGGGGCGGGATTCACAGATACGCAGTATTTT.

This chain connects TRBV15 to TRBJ2-5; no reliable D call. V was shortened by 2 bases and J by 5 bases, with 9 bases between the two germline ends. Germline V lookup: CDR1 LNHNV, CDR2 YYDKDF (reference sequence). The CDR3 sequence is 13 residues long. CDR3 residues: CATSRPPAETQYF. The CDR3 nucleotides read TGTGCCACCAGCAGACCCCCCGCGGAGACCCAGTACTTC.

This clonotype was found a few times. V gene TRBV20-1 combines with J gene TRBJ2-2; D possibly corresponds to TRBD1 (6 bases). The V gene's germline CDR1 is DFQATT and CDR2 SNEGSKA (reference sequence). This CDR3 region has 12 residues. Trimming pared 4 bases from V and 7 bases from J, leaving 10 bases between. The DNA for the CDR3 is TGCAGTGCTACACAGGGTCACGGGGAGCTGTTTTTT. It translates to CSATQGHGELFF.

The CDR3 nucleotides read TGTGCCTGGGTGGCCTTAGGTTACAATGAGCAGTTCTTC. Its translation: CAWVALGYNEQFF. The chain links TRBV30 to TRBJ2-1; D remains ambiguous. The V and J ends lost 5 bases and 4 bases respectively, with 12 bases between them. The CDR3 is made up of 13 amino acids. CDR1 and CDR2 (germline): GTSNPN, SVGIG (reference sequence).

This clonotype appeared many times. The V gene is TRBV6-1, the J gene TRBJ1-1; TRBD1 agrees at 8 bases. V was pared by 5 bases and J by 5 bases, with 7 bases of the junction left unmatched. The CDR3 runs 14 residues. From germline, CDR1 is MNHNS and CDR2 SASEGT. CDR3 residues: CASSPGQGRTEAFF. DNA of the CDR3: TGTGCCAGCAGTCCCGGACAGGGAAGGACTGAAGCTTTCTTT.

The genes are TRBV12-3 or TRBV12-4 and TRBJ1-5, with D perhaps matching TRBD1 (6 bases). The CDR3 extends over 15 amino acids. Trimming removed 1 base at V and 6 bases at J, with 13 bases between. Written as DNA, the CDR3 is TGTGCCAGCAGTTTAGGGGGGGGCCGCGGTCAGCCCCAGCATTTT. Protein: CASSLGGGRGQPQHF.

This clonotype came up many times. The V and J genes are TRBV9 and TRBJ2-4; D is unresolved. Germline V gene data show CDR1 as SGDLS and CDR2 as YYNGEE. This CDR3 spans 16 amino acids. Trimming cost V 0 bases and J 0 bases, with 10 bases left between them. The DNA for the CDR3 is TGTGCCAGCAGCGTAGTAGTTAGGATAGCCAAAAACATTCAGTACTTC. Protein: CASSVVVRIAKNIQYF.

There are a few counts of this clonotype. This chain uses TRBV7-8 with TRBJ2-3, with 8 bases matching TRBD2. Trimming cost V 1 base and J 2 bases; bases outside gene matches: 5. The V gene's germline CDR1 is SGHVS and CDR2 FQNEAQ. The CDR3 length is 16 residues. CDR3 sequence: CASSLGAGDFTDTQYF. CDR3 nucleotides: TGTGCCAGCAGCTTAGGAGCGGGGGATTTCACAGATACGCAGTATTTT. Filled out from reference TRBV7-8 and TRBJ2-3, the complete variable domain reads GAGVSQSPRYKVAKRGQDVALRCDPISGHVSLFWYQQALGQGPEFLTYFQNEAQLDKSGLPSDRFFAERPEGSVSTLKIQRTQQEDSAVYLCASSLGAGDFTDTQYFGPGTRLTVL.

The rearrangement joins TRBV19 to TRBJ2-3; 9 bases map to TRBD2. V trimming: 3 bases; J trimming: 6 bases; junction bases outside the gene matches: 7. This CDR3 contains 15 residues. Looked up from germline, CDR1 is LNHDA and CDR2 is SQIVND (reference sequence). The CDR3 sequence is CASSIPAGGMDTQYF. The DNA of the CDR3 is TGTGCCAGTAGTATCCCTGCGGGAGGGATGGATACGCAGTATTTT. Full variable domain (rest looked up from reference TRBV19 and TRBJ2-3): DGGITQSPKYLFRKEGQNVTLSCEQNLNHDAMYWYRQDPGQGLRLIYYSQIVNDFQKGDIAEGYSVSREKKESFPLTVTSAQKNPTAFYLCASSIPAGGMDTQYFGPGTRLTVL.

At least ten counts were recorded for this clonotype. This chain joins TRBV2 and TRBJ1-2; D unclear. V lost 7 bases to trimming and J lost 8 bases, with 14 bases between them. CDR1 and CDR2 (germline): SNHLY, FYNNEI. The CDR3 consists of 12 residues. This CDR3 is CASNGRPGGYTF. DNA for the CDR3: TGTGCCAGCAATGGACGGCCGGGGGGCTACACCTTC.

This clonotype was counted ten times or more. This likely comes from a read error, as the CDR3 has no conserved phenylalanine or tryptophan at its end. Because the CDR3's place on the DNA is in doubt, the DNA is left out and the CDR3 is given as listed by TCRdb. V is TRBV25-1 and J is TRBJ1-6; TRBD1, as called in the table, went unchecked against the DNA. Looked up from germline, CDR1 is MGHDK and CDR2 is SYGVNS. Ends included, the CDR3 has 10 residues. The CDR3 sequence: CASSEVPIVV.

This clonotype was seen a handful of times. The gene calls are TRBV5-6 and TRBJ2-5, with D perhaps matching TRBD1 (6 bases). V lost 7 bases to trimming and J lost 2 bases, with 18 bases between them. Germline loops: CDR1 SGHDT, CDR2 YYEEEE. CDR3 length equals 15 residues. The CDR3 here is CASFSSGVRQETQYF. In nucleotides, the CDR3 is TGTGCCAGCTTCTCATCAGGGGTCCGGCAAGAGACCCAGTACTTC.

This chain links TRBV19 with TRBJ2-5, with 12 bases identical to TRBD2. Germline V lookup: CDR1 LNHDA, CDR2 SQIVND (reference sequence). The CDR3 totals 15 residues. Unmatched junction bases numbered 9, after V lost 4 bases and J lost 9 bases. CDR3 sequence: CASSTGLAGYTAQYF. Here the CDR3 DNA reads TGTGCCAGTAGTACGGGACTAGCGGGCTATACCGCCCAGTACTTC.